This passage covers 8 T cell receptor beta chains from one sample sequenced in a study of cytomegalovirus exposure and HLA in healthy donors (dated by TCRdb to the late 2010s). The library came from the immunoSEQ multiplex PCR assay. For the multiplex PCR, a mixture combining 60 forward primers for TCR Vbeta segments and 13 reverse primers for TCR Jbeta segments was used. TCRdb retrieved this table from immuneACCESS and kept in-frame rearrangements only. Not all clones are present; in checked studies, unresolved V genes account for under half, and no reason is known for the remainder. The sample table contains 150,000 to 200,000 clones; only one count was recorded for roughly 80% of them. The biggest ten clones account for about 4.4% of the sample. Sequencing was carried out using PBMCs. The receptors originated from a man in his forties or fifties in good health and CMV-seronegative.

This clone was picked up one time. V usage is TRBV10-3 and J usage is TRBJ1-2; 8 bases line up with TRBD1. Trimming cost V 6 bases and J 0 bases; bases outside gene matches: 15. Germline CDR1 and CDR2: ENHRY and SYGVKD. The CDR3 runs 18 residues. The CDR3 loop is CAIRGQGSSSSTNYGYTF. The CDR3 DNA reads TGTGCCATCAGAGGACAGGGTAGCTCCTCATCAACTAACTATGGCTACACCTTC.

This clone was picked up one time. V and J are TRBV7-2 and TRBJ1-6; D ambiguous. This CDR3 region has 15 residues. V gave up 1 base and J gave up 4 bases, with 8 bases separating them. From germline, CDR1 is SGHTA and CDR2 FQGNSA. CDR3 sequence: CASSLVADYNSPLHF. The CDR3 DNA reads as TGTGCCAGCAGCTTAGTTGCGGATTATAATTCACCCCTCCACTTT.

V usage is TRBV7-8 and J usage is TRBJ2-1; 9 bases fit TRBD2. CDR1 and CDR2 (germline): SGHVS, FQNEAQ. The CDR3 totals 18 residues. Trimming cost V 0 bases and J 9 bases; bases outside gene matches: 15. The CDR3 region has the DNA TGTGCCAGCAGCTTAGCCAGCGGGGGGCAACCTACAAGGGGTGAGCAGTTCTTC. Its translation is CASSLASGGQPTRGEQFF. Filled out from reference TRBV7-8 and TRBJ2-1, the complete variable domain reads GAGVSQSPRYKVAKRGQDVALRCDPISGHVSLFWYQQALGQGPEFLTYFQNEAQLDKSGLPSDRFFAERPEGSVSTLKIQRTQQEDSAVYLCASSLASGGQPTRGEQFFGPGTRLTVL.

This clone was picked up a small number of times. V is TRBV6-5 and J is TRBJ1-1, with 9 positions matching TRBD1. Germline CDR1 and CDR2: MNHEY and SVGAGI. J gave up 9 bases and V 0 bases, and 8 bases lay outside the gene matches. This CDR3 region has 15 residues. CDR3: CASSYSGGTGTKAFF. The CDR3 DNA reads as TGTGCCAGCAGTTACTCGGGCGGGACAGGGACGAAAGCTTTCTTT.

The rearrangement links TRBV10-1 to TRBJ1-2; D not resolved. The V gene's germline CDR1 is WNHNN and CDR2 SYGVQD (reference sequence). CDR3 length equals 14 residues. The germline V and J ends were trimmed by 0 bases and 4 bases, with 9 bases remaining between them. Written as DNA, the CDR3 is TGCGCCAGCAGTGAGTCGACCGGCGGCTATGGCTACACCTTC. Translating gives CASSESTGGYGYTF.

The chain combines TRBV5-6 with TRBJ1-1, with D possibly matching TRBD1 (5 bases). V was trimmed by 0 bases and J by 3 bases, leaving 9 bases between them. Germline-derived CDR1 and CDR2 are SGHDT and YYEEEE. The CDR3 runs 14 residues. The CDR3 region has the DNA TGTGCCAGCAGCTTGGCCGGGGGAGACACTGAAGCTTTCTTT. It translates to CASSLAGGDTEAFF.

Note on this clone: One end of the junction does not line up with germline, which may come from a read error. The chain combines TRBV28 with TRBJ1-6, with D possibly TRBD1 on 5 matching bases. The CDR3 is 15 residues long. Per the germline V gene, CDR1 is MDHEN and CDR2 is SYDVKM. The DNA for the CDR3 is TGTGCCAGCAGACGACGGGACTCCCATAATTCACCCCTCCACTTT. Amino acid sequence: CASRRRDSHNSPLHF.

The chain employs TRBV13 and TRBJ1-3; no clear D gene. This CDR3 is 13 amino acids long. The ends were cut back, 3 bases at V and 4 bases at J, with 7 bases in the middle. Germline CDR1 is PRHDT and CDR2 is FYEKMQ (reference sequence). The CDR3 region is CASSFSLGNTIYF. The CDR3 nucleotides read TGTGCCAGCAGCTTTTCTTTGGGAAACACCATATATTTT.